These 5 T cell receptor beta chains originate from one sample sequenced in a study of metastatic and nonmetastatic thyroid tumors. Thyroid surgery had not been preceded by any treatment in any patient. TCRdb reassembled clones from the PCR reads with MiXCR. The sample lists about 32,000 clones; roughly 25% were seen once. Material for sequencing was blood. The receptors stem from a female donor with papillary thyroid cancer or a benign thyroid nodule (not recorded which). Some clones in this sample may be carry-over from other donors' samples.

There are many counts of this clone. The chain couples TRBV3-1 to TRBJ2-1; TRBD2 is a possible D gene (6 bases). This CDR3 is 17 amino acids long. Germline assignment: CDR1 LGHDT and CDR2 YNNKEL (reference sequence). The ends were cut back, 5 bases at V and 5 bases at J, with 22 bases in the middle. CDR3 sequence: CASSALADPDYNNEQFF. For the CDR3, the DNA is TGTGCCAGCAGCGCACTAGCCGACCCTGATTATAACAATGAGCAGTTCTTC.

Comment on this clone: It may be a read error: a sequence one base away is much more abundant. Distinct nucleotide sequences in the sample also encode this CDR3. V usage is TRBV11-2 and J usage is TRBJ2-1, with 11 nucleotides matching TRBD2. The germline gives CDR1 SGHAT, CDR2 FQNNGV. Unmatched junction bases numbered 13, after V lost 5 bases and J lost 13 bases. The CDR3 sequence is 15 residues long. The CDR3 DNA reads TGTGCCAGCAGCCCTAGAGGGACTAGCGGCACGAGACAGTTCTTC. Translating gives CASSPRGTSGTRQFF. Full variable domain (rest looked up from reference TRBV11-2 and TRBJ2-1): EAGVAQSPRYKIIEKRQSVAFWCNPISGHATLYWYQQILGQGPKLLIQFQNNGVVDDSQLPKDRFSAERLKGVDSTLKIQPAKLEDSAVYLCASSPRGTSGTRQFFGPGTRLTVL.

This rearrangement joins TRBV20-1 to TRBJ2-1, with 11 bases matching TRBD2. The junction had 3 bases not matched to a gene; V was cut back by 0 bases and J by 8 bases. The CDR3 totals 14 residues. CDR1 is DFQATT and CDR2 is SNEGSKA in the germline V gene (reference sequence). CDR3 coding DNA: TGCAGTGCTAGAGATAGCGGGAGGGCCTATGAGCAGTTCTTC. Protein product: CSARDSGRAYEQFF.

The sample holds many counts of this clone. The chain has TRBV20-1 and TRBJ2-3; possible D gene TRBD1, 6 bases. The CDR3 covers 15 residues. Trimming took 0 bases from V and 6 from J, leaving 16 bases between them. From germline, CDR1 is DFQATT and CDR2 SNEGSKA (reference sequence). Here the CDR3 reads CSARDQRGSGDTQYF. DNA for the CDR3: TGCAGTGCTAGAGATCAAAGGGGGAGTGGCGATACGCAGTATTTT.

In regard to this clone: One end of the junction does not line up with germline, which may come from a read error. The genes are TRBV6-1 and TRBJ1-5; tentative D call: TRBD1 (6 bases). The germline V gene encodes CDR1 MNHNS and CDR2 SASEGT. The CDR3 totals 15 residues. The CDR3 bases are TGTGCCAGCAGTTCGCAGGGGTTGAGTAATCAGCCCCAGCGTTTT. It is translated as CASSSQGLSNQPQRF.